This entry concerns a single T cell receptor beta chain. Antigen: not known. From genomic DNA, two-round multiplex PCR was used to amplify TCR beta CDR3. First-round PCR used primers specific to each TRBV and TRBJ gene. MiXCR was run by TCRdb on the multiplex PCR reads, yielding one entry per CDR3 protein. The sample has 20,000 to 30,000 distinct CDR3 sequences, roughly 40% seen once. This entry is derived from a study of prognosis after radiotherapy for stage I lung cancer. Study overall: In 3 to 5 fractions, radiotherapy was administered as SBRT with a biologically effective dose of at least 100 Gy.

The V segment lost 5 bases and the J segment 7 bases; nucleotides outside the gene matches: 8. The germline CDR1 and CDR2 sequences are SEHNR and FQNEAQ (reference sequence). The CDR3 contains 15 residues. Findings and limits, study-wide: Some TCR clones were expanded. Whether these clones were tumor-specific was not determined.

The chain carries TRBV7-9 and TRBJ2-1; TRBD2 aligns across 10 bases. The specimen was PBMCs, collected before or after stereotactic body radiation therapy (not recorded which). This TCR derives from a donor over 45 with non-small cell lung cancer. CDR3 in DNA: TGTGCCAGCAGCCGCGGGGGAGCGGGGGGGAATGAGCAGTTCTTC. This translates into CASSRGGAGGNEQFF. Complete variable domain (other parts from reference TRBV7-9 and TRBJ2-1): DTGVSQNPRHKITKRGQNVTFRCDPISEHNRLYWYRQTLGQGPEFLTYFQNEAQLEKSRLLSDRFSAERPKGSFSTLEIQRTEQGDSAMYLCASSRGGAGGNEQFFGPGTRLTVL.